Listed here are 13 T cell receptor beta chains from one sample, sequenced in a study of shared clonotypes between healthy human individuals. Method: immunoSEQ multiplex PCR; TCRdb's copy keeps in-frame clones and lacks some. The sample lists roughly 300,000 clones, roughly 84% seen once, with around 15% in the top ten. Sequenced: memory CD8+ T cells sorted from blood. The sample's subset: CD45RO+ cells pooled with CCR7-negative TemRA cells. All receptors derive from a man between 18 and 29 years old in good health.

In DNA form, the CDR3 reads TGTGCCAGCAGCTGGACAGGGGGCGGCGAGCAGTACTTC. This translates into CASSWTGGGEQYF. The chain carries TRBV5-4 and TRBJ2-7, with TRBD1 identical over 11 bases. V shed 3 bases and J 6 bases; nucleotides not matched to a gene: 2. The CDR3 extends over 13 amino acids. The germline gives CDR1 SGHNT, CDR2 YYREEE (reference sequence).

A remark on this clone: This same CDR3 is encoded by further DNA sequences in the sample. The rearrangement joins TRBV27 to TRBJ2-7; D is undetermined. V lost 3 bases and J 3 bases, leaving 12 bases between the germline ends. Germline lookup yields CDR1 MNHEY and CDR2 SMNVEV (reference sequence). This CDR3 has 14 residues. The CDR3 DNA is TGTGCCAGCAGTTTGAGTGGCCCGAGCTACGAGCAGTACTTC. Protein: CASSLSGPSYEQYF.

The chain has TRBV10-3 and TRBJ1-1, with 7 bases aligning to TRBD1. Germline CDR1 ENHRY, CDR2 SYGVKD. The CDR3 is 13 residues long. Trimming removed 6 bases from V and 4 bases from J; junction bases left unmatched: 5. The CDR3 nucleotides read TGTGCCATCAGAAGACAGGGCGGCACTGAAGCTTTCTTT. Its translation: CAIRRQGGTEAFF.

This chain connects TRBV7-6 to TRBJ1-6, with unresolved D. Germline CDR1 SGHVS, CDR2 FNYEAQ. The CDR3 totals 14 residues. V was cut by 6 bases and J by 6 bases, with 12 bases left in between. The CDR3 loop is CASSVAGGNSPLHF. The CDR3 DNA reads TGTGCCAGCAGTGTAGCGGGCGGTAATTCACCCCTCCACTTT.

The V and J genes are TRBV2 and TRBJ2-2; maybe TRBD2 (5 bases). CDR3 length equals 13 residues. The germline V gene has CDR1 SNHLY and CDR2 FYNNEI. Trimming shortened V by 7 bases and J by 6 bases, and 12 bases separated the two germline ends. CDR3 sequence reads: CASKGSGAGELFF. CDR3 nucleotide sequence: TGTGCCAGCAAAGGAAGCGGCGCCGGGGAGCTGTTTTTT.

This chain joins TRBV5-4 and TRBJ2-7; 7 bases are a match to TRBD1. Germline loops: CDR1 SGHNT, CDR2 YYREEE (reference sequence). CDR3 length: 15 amino acids. The junction had 7 bases not matched to a gene; V was cut back by 2 bases and J by 2 bases. The chain's CDR3 is CASSFKGAPAYEQYF. The CDR3 nucleotides are TGTGCCAGCAGCTTTAAGGGGGCACCCGCCTACGAGCAGTACTTC.

The chain couples TRBV7-9 to TRBJ2-7, with a possible D match to TRBD2 (7 bases). The CDR3 has 14 amino acids. CDR1 is SEHNR, CDR2 FQNEAQ, per germline (reference sequence). Trimming cost V 2 bases and J 2 bases, with 10 bases left between them. CDR3 protein: CASSLRGGPYEQYF. In DNA form, the CDR3 reads TGTGCCAGCAGCTTAAGGGGGGGCCCCTACGAGCAGTACTTC. Based on the CDR3 plus reference TRBV7-9 and TRBJ2-7, the full variable domain is DTGVSQNPRHKITKRGQNVTFRCDPISEHNRLYWYRQTLGQGPEFLTYFQNEAQLEKSRLLSDRFSAERPKGSFSTLEIQRTEQGDSAMYLCASSLRGGPYEQYFGPGTRLTVT.

The rearrangement uses TRBV7-9 and TRBJ2-1, with a weak D call TRBD2 (5 bases). Germline V gives CDR1 SEHNR, CDR2 FQNEAQ (reference sequence). The V end was cut by 5 bases, the J end by 7 bases, with 12 bases between. This CDR3 contains 13 residues. The CDR3: CASSLPSGNEQFF. The DNA of the CDR3 is TGTGCCAGCAGCCTCCCCTCGGGGAATGAGCAGTTCTTC. Based on the CDR3 plus reference TRBV7-9 and TRBJ2-1, the full variable domain is DTGVSQNPRHKITKRGQNVTFRCDPISEHNRLYWYRQTLGQGPEFLTYFQNEAQLEKSRLLSDRFSAERPKGSFSTLEIQRTEQGDSAMYLCASSLPSGNEQFFGPGTRLTVL.

V is TRBV12-5 and J is TRBJ2-1; 14 positions agree with TRBD2. Trimming at V came to 2 bases and at J to 7 bases, leaving 1 base not matched to a gene. This CDR3 has 15 residues. CDR1 LGHNT and CDR2 FRNRAP come from the germline V gene. CDR3 in DNA: TGTGCTAGTGGTTTGAGGACTAGCGGGAGGAATGAGCAGTTCTTC. Translation gives CASGLRTSGRNEQFF.

This clone occurred many times. The chain couples TRBV28 to TRBJ1-2; a weak D match, TRBD1 (5 bases). The CDR3 covers 13 residues. Trimming cost V 3 bases and J 7 bases, with 12 bases left between them. CDR1 is MDHEN, CDR2 SYDVKM, per germline. The CDR3 reads CASSFAQGGGYTF. CDR3 nucleotides: TGTGCCAGCAGTTTTGCCCAGGGAGGTGGCTACACCTTC.

The rearrangement joins TRBV9 to TRBJ1-4, with 9 positions matching TRBD1. This CDR3 has 18 residues. The trim removed 0 bases at V and 5 bases at J, leaving 11 bases unmatched. Germline V gives CDR1 SGDLS, CDR2 YYNGEE. CDR3 bases: TGTGCCAGCAGCGTAGGGAGGGGACAGGGAGGATGGAATGAAAAACTGTTTTTT. It specifies CASSVGRGQGGWNEKLFF.

The chain joins TRBV11-2 to TRBJ2-5; a weak D match, TRBD2 (6 bases). The V end lost 1 base, the J end lost 0 bases, and 6 bases lay between the germline ends. This CDR3 region has 14 residues. From germline, CDR1 is SGHAT and CDR2 FQNNGV. The CDR3 nucleotides read TGTGCCAGCAGCTTAGGGACTAACCAAGAGACCCAGTACTTC. Amino acids: CASSLGTNQETQYF.

This clone came up once. The chain uses TRBV27 and TRBJ1-6; 7 bases match TRBD1. Germline V gives CDR1 MNHEY, CDR2 SMNVEV (reference sequence). CDR3 length: 17 residues. V lost 5 bases, J lost 3 bases, and 10 bases stayed unmatched. The CDR3 region has the DNA TGTGCCAGCAGTCCGATCGGCAGGGGGGTCTATAATTCACCCCTCCACTTT. Its protein product is CASSPIGRGVYNSPLHF.